This TCR beta chain comes out of a study of early T cells in non-severe SARS-CoV-2 infection. Study information: Sequencing targeted bulk RNA from unsorted whole blood, leaving chains unpaired. Study-level findings and limits: Sequences matched to VDJdb favored anti-spike CD8 responses, while private and CD4 specificities were missed.

The table lists this clonotype with a few counts. Its antigen remains unidentified. A read error may be the cause here, since a much bigger clone is one base away. Researchers tagged individual cDNA molecules with unique molecular identifiers. TCRdb processed the 5' RACE reads anew with MiXCR; each CDR3 protein has one entry. Here the sample spans 55,000 to 75,000 distinct CDR3 sequences, 10% to 15% being singletons. CDR1 is SGHTA, CDR2 FQGTGA, per germline. This CDR3 spans 15 amino acids. The junction had 3 bases not matched to a gene; V was cut back by 5 bases and J by 5 bases. Input material: whole blood. The rearrangement joins TRBV7-3 to TRBJ2-1, with 13 nucleotides matching TRBD2. This TCR derives from an adult who was a healthcare worker with PCR-confirmed SARS-CoV-2 infection or an uninfected control (not recorded which). The CDR3 sequence: CASSQGLAGNNEQFF. The CDR3 coding sequence is TGTGCCAGCAGCCAGGGACTAGCGGGAAACAATGAGCAGTTCTTC.